Presented here are 20 T cell receptor beta chains from one specimen sequenced in a study of blood T cell repertoires in COVID-19. TCRdb keeps only in-frame clones here, not all; method: immunoSEQ multiplex PCR. The top ten hold around 7.2% of the sample, which has roughly 250,000 clones, 87% seen once. Material: peripheral blood. The receptors stem from a man aged 55 to 70 who had recovered from COVID-19.

The V gene is TRBV10-3, the J gene TRBJ2-5, with 9 bases lining up with TRBD2. V lost 2 bases, J lost 3 bases, and 4 bases stayed unmatched. Germline values: CDR1 ENHRY, CDR2 SYGVKD. CDR3 length: 15 amino acids. The CDR3 DNA follows: TGTGCCATCAGTGAGGGTAGCGGGGGCAAAGAGACCCAGTACTTC. Translation gives CAISEGSGGKETQYF.

The chain employs TRBV6-5 and TRBJ2-3, with 7 bases identical to TRBD2. There are 16 residues in the CDR3. Germline V lookup: CDR1 MNHEY, CDR2 SVGAGI. Trimming removed 2 bases from V and 0 bases from J; junction bases left unmatched: 5. The CDR3 is CASSYGGGTSTDTQYF. In DNA form, the CDR3 reads TGTGCCAGCAGTTACGGGGGGGGAACTAGCACAGATACGCAGTATTTT.

To note about this clone: At the DNA level, this CDR3 is encoded by other sequences in the same sample as well. This chain joins TRBV6-1 and TRBJ2-3; TRBD2 matches at 7 bases. CDR3 length: 14 residues. Germline V gives CDR1 MNHNS, CDR2 SASEGT. The V segment lost 3 bases and the J segment 0 bases; nucleotides outside the gene matches: 0. The CDR3 DNA sequence: TGTGCCAGCAGTGAGCGGGGGAGCACAGATACGCAGTATTTT. Translating gives CASSERGSTDTQYF.

The rearrangement joins TRBV19 to TRBJ2-3, with D possibly being TRBD1 (6 bases). Germline CDR1 is LNHDA and CDR2 is SQIVND (reference sequence). The CDR3 covers 17 residues. V was clipped by 5 bases and J by 1 base, with 19 bases between them. The CDR3 is CASSLQGRGWGTDTQYF. For the CDR3, the DNA is TGTGCCAGTAGTCTACAGGGCAGAGGTTGGGGCACAGATACGCAGTATTTT.

This clone has a handful of counts. Other DNA sequences within the sample encode an identical CDR3. The rearrangement uses TRBV14 and TRBJ1-1; tentative D call: TRBD1 (6 bases). This CDR3 comprises 13 residues. V was cut by 4 bases and J by 4 bases, with 10 bases left in between. CDR1 is SGHDN, CDR2 FVKESK, per germline. CDR3 in DNA: TGTGCCAGCAGCCCCCAGGGGACCACTGAAGCTTTCTTT. As protein: CASSPQGTTEAFF.

The rearrangement links TRBV7-9 to TRBJ2-7, with D perhaps matching TRBD1 (6 bases). The CDR3 spans 16 residues. V dropped 4 bases and J dropped 3 bases, with 19 bases sitting between them. The germline V gene has CDR1 SEHNR and CDR2 FQNEAQ (reference sequence). The CDR3 nucleotides are TGTGCCAGCAGCTCCGATCCTCAGGGGATCGGCTACGAGCAGTACTTC. Translation gives CASSSDPQGIGYEQYF.

This sequence joins TRBV6-5 and TRBJ2-7; 7 bases are a match to TRBD1. Germline values: CDR1 MNHEY, CDR2 SVGAGI. V shed 6 bases and J 5 bases; nucleotides not matched to a gene: 4. The CDR3 totals 12 residues. The CDR3 sequence: CASRQGFDEQYF. As DNA, the CDR3 is TGTGCCAGCAGACAGGGGTTCGACGAGCAGTACTTC.

The V and J genes are TRBV30 and TRBJ2-1, with no clear D. Germline-derived CDR1 and CDR2 are GTSNPN and SVGIG (reference sequence). The CDR3 consists of 12 residues. V was trimmed by 0 bases and J by 4 bases, leaving 4 bases between them. The CDR3 spells CAWSVLYNEQFF. The DNA of the CDR3 is TGTGCCTGGAGTGTATTATACAATGAGCAGTTCTTC.

The gene calls are TRBV21-1 and TRBJ2-7; TRBD1 was called by the table and not checked on the DNA. TRBV21-1 is described as a pseudogene. The CDR3 spans 16 residues. The CDR3 DNA reads TGTGCCAGCAGCAAAGCGCAAATAACAGATCACTACGAGCAGTACGTC. Translation gives CASSKAQITDHYEQYV.

The chain employs TRBV18 and TRBJ1-1; a possible D gene is TRBD1 (6 bases). V gave up 6 bases and J gave up 4 bases, with 21 bases separating them. Germline V gene sequence: CDR1 KGHSH, CDR2 LQKENI. There are 16 residues in the CDR3. CDR3 residues: CASSTGTHREGTEAFF. The CDR3 DNA follows: TGTGCCAGCTCGACCGGGACACACAGGGAAGGCACTGAAGCTTTCTTT. Full variable domain (rest looked up from reference TRBV18 and TRBJ1-1): NAGVMQNPRHLVRRRGQEARLRCSPMKGHSHVYWYRQLPEEGLKFMVYLQKENIIDESGMPKERFSAEFPKEGPSILRIQQVVRGDSAAYFCASSTGTHREGTEAFFGQGTRLTVV.

This clone occurred once. The rearrangement joins TRBV19 to TRBJ1-6; 8 nucleotides align to TRBD1. J gave up 10 bases and V 7 bases, and 9 bases lay outside the gene matches. There are 14 residues in the CDR3. Germline loops: CDR1 LNHDA, CDR2 SQIVND (reference sequence). The CDR3 sequence is CASTRTGQESPLHF. In nucleotides, the CDR3 is TGTGCCAGTACTCGGACAGGGCAGGAATCACCCCTCCACTTT.

A single count supports this clone. The rearrangement joins TRBV10-3 to TRBJ1-1, with 7 bases lining up with TRBD1. Per the germline V gene, CDR1 is ENHRY and CDR2 is SYGVKD. The CDR3 is 14 amino acids. V dropped 5 bases and J dropped 1; count of bases not matched to a gene: 4. The CDR3 region has the DNA TGTGCCATCAGTTTACAGGGGCGGAACACTGAAGCTTTCTTT. This translates into CAISLQGRNTEAFF.

The chain is built from TRBV5-1 and TRBJ2-3; 7 positions match TRBD2. V lost 3 bases, J lost 3 bases, and 10 bases stayed unmatched. The CDR3 totals 16 residues. Germline CDR1 SGHRS, CDR2 YFSETQ. CDR3 DNA sequence: TGCGCCAGCAGCTGGGAGCGGGGTCAGAGGACAGATACGCAGTATTTT. Protein product: CASSWERGQRTDTQYF.

This chain joins TRBV5-4 and TRBJ2-4, with 10 nucleotides matching TRBD1. This CDR3 comprises 14 residues. The junction had 6 bases not matched to a gene; V was cut back by 4 bases and J by 8 bases. Germline V lookup: CDR1 SGHNT, CDR2 YYREEE (reference sequence). This CDR3 reads CASSGSGTGDIQYF. The CDR3 DNA reads as TGTGCCAGCAGCGGATCCGGGACAGGGGACATTCAGTACTTC.

The chain joins TRBV19 to TRBJ2-1; D is ambiguous. The CDR3 length is 15 residues. In germline, CDR1 is LNHDA, CDR2 SQIVND (reference sequence). V was trimmed by 5 bases and J by 3 bases, leaving 14 bases between them. CDR3 coding DNA: TGTGCCAGTAGTCGGCGACTCTTAATCTACAATGAGCAGTTCTTC. It is translated as CASSRRLLIYNEQFF.

This chain connects TRBV7-9 to TRBJ1-1, with TRBD1 matching over 7 bases. CDR1 SEHNR and CDR2 FQNEAQ come from the germline V gene (reference sequence). The V gene end was trimmed by 3 bases and the J gene end by 11 bases; junction bases not matched to a gene: 6. This CDR3 is 12 amino acids long. The CDR3 nucleotides are TGTGCCAGCAGCTTCTTAACAGGGGAGGCTTTCTTT. It encodes CASSFLTGEAFF.

CDR3 nucleotides: TGTGCCAGCAGGCCCCCGGGACAGGAAAACACTGAAGCTTTCTTT. Encoded protein: CASRPPGQENTEAFF. V and J are TRBV7-9 and TRBJ1-1; 8 nucleotides agree with TRBD1. The V and J ends lost 6 bases and 2 bases, in that order; junction bases with no gene match: 8. The germline CDR1 and CDR2 sequences are SEHNR and FQNEAQ (reference sequence). This CDR3 region has 15 residues.

The chain joins TRBV10-3 to TRBJ1-2, with D unresolved. Trimming stripped 0 bases from V and 7 bases from J, with 12 bases between. This CDR3 has 14 residues. Germline V gene lookup returns CDR1 ENHRY and CDR2 SYGVKD. The CDR3 region has the DNA TGTGCCATCAGTGAGTCTCCGGGTTACGGTGGCTACACCTTC. Translation gives CAISESPGYGGYTF.

The chain has TRBV12-5 and TRBJ2-3; a possible D gene is TRBD1 (5 bases). In germline, CDR1 is LGHNT, CDR2 FRNRAP. The CDR3 is 19 amino acids. Trimming removed 7 bases at V and 0 bases at J, with 26 bases between. The CDR3 sequence: CASVPGWTLTPSSTDTQYF. The CDR3, as DNA: TGTGCTAGTGTCCCCGGTTGGACATTAACCCCCTCTAGCACAGATACGCAGTATTTT.

This chain uses TRBV7-9 with TRBJ2-7, with 14 bases fitting TRBD2. The CDR3 loop spans 15 amino acids. The V segment lost 8 bases and the J segment 3 bases; nucleotides outside the gene matches: 6. CDR1 SEHNR and CDR2 FQNEAQ come from the germline V gene (reference sequence). In DNA form, the CDR3 reads TGTGCCAGCGGCAGGGGACTAGCGGGGGACTACGAGCAGTACTTC. This sequence encodes CASGRGLAGDYEQYF.